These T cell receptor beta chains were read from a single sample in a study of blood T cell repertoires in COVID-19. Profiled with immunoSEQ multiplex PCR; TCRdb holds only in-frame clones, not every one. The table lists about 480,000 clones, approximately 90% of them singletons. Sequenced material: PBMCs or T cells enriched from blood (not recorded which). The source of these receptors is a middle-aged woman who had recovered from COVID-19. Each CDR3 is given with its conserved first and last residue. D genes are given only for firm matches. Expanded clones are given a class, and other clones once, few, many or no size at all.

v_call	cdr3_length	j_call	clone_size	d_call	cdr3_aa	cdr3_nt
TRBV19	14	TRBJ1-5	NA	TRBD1	CASNKGQTNQPQHF	TGTGCCAGTAATAAGGGACAGACCAATCAGCCCCAGCATTTT
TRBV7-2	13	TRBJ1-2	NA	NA	CGVGQGGYYGYTF	TGTGGCGTAGGGCAGGGAGGGTACTATGGCTACACCTTC
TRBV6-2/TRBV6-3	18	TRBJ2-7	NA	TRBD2	CASSYVVGAGGSSYEQYF	TGTGCCAGCAGTTACGTGGTTGGAGCGGGAGGGTCCTCATACGAGCAGTACTTC
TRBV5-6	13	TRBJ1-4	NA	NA	CASSLQGNEKLFF	TGTGCCAGCAGCTTACAGGGTAACGAAAAACTGTTTTTT
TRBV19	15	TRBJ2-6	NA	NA	CASSILSSGANVLTF	TGTGCCAGTAGTATACTAAGCTCTGGGGCCAACGTCCTGACTTTC
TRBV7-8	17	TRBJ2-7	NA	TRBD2	CASSVSGTSGEYYEQYF	TGTGCCAGCAGCGTATCCGGGACTAGCGGAGAGTACTACGAGCAGTACTTC
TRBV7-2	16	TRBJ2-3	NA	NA	CASSLAGFSVSDTQYF	TGTGCCAGCAGCTTAGCTGGCTTCTCAGTGTCAGATACGCAGTATTTT
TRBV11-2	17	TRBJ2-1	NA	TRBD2	CASSLWPSGTSYNEQFF	TGTGCCAGCAGCTTATGGCCCAGCGGGACCTCCTACAATGAGCAGTTCTTC
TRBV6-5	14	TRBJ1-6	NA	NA	CASSYSSTDGPLHF	TGTGCCAGCAGTTACTCGAGTACCGACGGGCCCCTCCACTTT
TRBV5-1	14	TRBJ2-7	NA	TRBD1	CASGDRGPSYEQYF	TGCGCCAGCGGGGACAGGGGGCCGTCCTACGAGCAGTACTTC
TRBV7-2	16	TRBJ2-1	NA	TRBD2	CASSPFLGGPNNEQFF	TGTGCCAGCAGCCCCTTTCTGGGAGGGCCGAACAATGAGCAGTTCTTC
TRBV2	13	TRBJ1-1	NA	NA	CASSGRGNTEAFF	TGTGCCAGCAGTGGCAGGGGGAACACTGAAGCTTTCTTT
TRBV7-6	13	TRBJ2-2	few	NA	CASSPGGLGELFF	TGTGCCAGCAGCCCAGGTGGCTTAGGGGAGCTGTTTTTT
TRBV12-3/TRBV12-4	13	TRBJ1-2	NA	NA	CASTWGANYGYTF	TGTGCCAGCACCTGGGGGGCTAACTATGGCTACACCTTC
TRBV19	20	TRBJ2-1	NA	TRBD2	CASSPSTLGLAGGSYNEQFF	TGTGCCAGTAGTCCCTCCACCCTAGGACTAGCGGGAGGTAGTTACAATGAGCAGTTCTTC
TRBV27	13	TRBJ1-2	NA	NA	CASSRPQGYGYTF	TGTGCCAGCAGTCGACCTCAGGGGTACGGCTACACCTTC
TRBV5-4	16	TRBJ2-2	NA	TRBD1	CASSFRTGGNTGELFF	TGTGCCAGCAGCTTTAGAACAGGGGGGAACACCGGGGAGCTGTTTTTT
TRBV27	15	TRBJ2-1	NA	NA	CATLPTSAGNNEQFF	TGTGCCACTCTACCCACCTCGGCAGGGAACAATGAGCAGTTCTTC
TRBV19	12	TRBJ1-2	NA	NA	CASSEGFYGYTF	TGTGCCAGTAGTGAGGGCTTCTATGGCTACACCTTC
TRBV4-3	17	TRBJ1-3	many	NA	CASSQDLKASSGNTIYF	TGCGCCAGCAGCCAAGATTTGAAGGCTAGCTCTGGAAACACCATATATTTT
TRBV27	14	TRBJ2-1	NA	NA	CASSAPGSYNEQFF	TGTGCCAGCAGTGCCCCCGGGTCCTACAATGAGCAGTTCTTC
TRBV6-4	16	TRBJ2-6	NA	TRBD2	CASSPRGGAGANVLTF	TGTGCCAGCAGTCCACGGGGGGGCGCTGGGGCCAACGTCCTGACTTTC
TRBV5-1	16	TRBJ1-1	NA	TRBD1	CASSLTGAPANTEAFF	TGCGCCAGCAGCTTAACAGGGGCACCTGCGAACACTGAAGCTTTCTTT
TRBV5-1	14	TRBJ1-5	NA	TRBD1	CASSSTGLDQPQHF	TGCGCCAGCAGCTCGACAGGGTTGGATCAGCCCCAGCATTTT
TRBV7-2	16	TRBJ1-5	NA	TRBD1	CASSDDRVYSNQPQHF	TGTGCCAGCAGCGATGACAGGGTTTATAGCAATCAGCCCCAGCATTTT
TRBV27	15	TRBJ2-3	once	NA	CASSYGPGAADTQYF	TGTGCCAGCAGCTACGGGCCAGGGGCGGCAGATACGCAGTATTTT